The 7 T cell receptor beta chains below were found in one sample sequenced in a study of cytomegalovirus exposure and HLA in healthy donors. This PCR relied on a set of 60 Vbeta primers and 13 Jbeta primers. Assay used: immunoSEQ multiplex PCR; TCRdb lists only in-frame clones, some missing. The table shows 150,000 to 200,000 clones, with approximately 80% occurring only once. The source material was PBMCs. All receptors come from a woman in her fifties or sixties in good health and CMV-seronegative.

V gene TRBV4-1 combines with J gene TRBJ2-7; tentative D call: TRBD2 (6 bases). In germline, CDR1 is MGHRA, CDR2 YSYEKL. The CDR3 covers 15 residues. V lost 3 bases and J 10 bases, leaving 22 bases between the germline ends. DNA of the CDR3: TGCGCCAGCAGCCAGGAACCGGGACTCCATACCTCCCAGTACTTC. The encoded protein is CASSQEPGLHTSQYF.

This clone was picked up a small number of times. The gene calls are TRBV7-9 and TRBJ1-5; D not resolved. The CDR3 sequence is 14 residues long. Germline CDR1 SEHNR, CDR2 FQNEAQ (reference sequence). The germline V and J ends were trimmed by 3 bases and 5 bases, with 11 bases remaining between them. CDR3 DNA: TGTGCCAGCAGCTTCTCAGACTGGGATCAGCCCCAGCATTTT. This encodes CASSFSDWDQPQHF.

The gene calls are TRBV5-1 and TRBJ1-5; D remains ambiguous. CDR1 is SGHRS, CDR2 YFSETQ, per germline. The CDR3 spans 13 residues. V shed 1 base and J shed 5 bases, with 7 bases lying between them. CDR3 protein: CASSLTSDQPQHF. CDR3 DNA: TGCGCCAGCAGCTTGACCTCAGATCAGCCCCAGCATTTT.

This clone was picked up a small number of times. The CDR3 DNA follows: TGTGCCAGCACCTTAATACCACAGGGGATGAACACTGAAGCTTTCTTT. Protein: CASTLIPQGMNTEAFF. This chain joins TRBV5-8 and TRBJ1-1; 7 positions agree with TRBD1. Germline CDR1 reads SGHTS; CDR2 reads YDEGEE. With 6 bases clipped from V and 0 bases from J, the junction kept 11 bases outside the gene matches. The CDR3 contains 16 residues.

CDR3 sequence: CASSLLGQGGREQYF. The CDR3 bases are TGTGCCAGCAGTTTACTCGGACAGGGAGGTCGCGAGCAGTACTTC. The J gene is TRBJ2-7, the V gene TRBV28, with TRBD1 identical over 8 bases. The germline V gene encodes CDR1 MDHEN and CDR2 SYDVKM. Trimming cost V 2 bases and J 6 bases; bases outside gene matches: 9. The CDR3 has 15 amino acids.

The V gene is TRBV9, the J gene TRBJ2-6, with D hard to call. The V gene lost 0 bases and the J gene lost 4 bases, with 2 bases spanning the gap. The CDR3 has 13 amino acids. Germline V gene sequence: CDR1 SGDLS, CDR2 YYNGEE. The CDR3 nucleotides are TGTGCCAGCAGCGTAGCGGGGGCCAACGTCCTGACTTTC. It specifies CASSVAGANVLTF.

CDR3 protein: CASSEQGLGNEQYF. The CDR3 DNA reads as TGTGCCAGCAGTGAACAGGGACTAGGTAACGAGCAGTACTTC. The genes are TRBV2 and TRBJ2-5; the match to TRBD2 covers 8 bases. TRBJ2-7 explains the end of the DNA better; the J call may be wrong. CDR1 is SNHLY, CDR2 FYNNEI, per germline. The CDR3 spans 14 residues.